This entry lists 32 T cell receptor beta chains sequenced from one sample in a study of T cells after yellow fever vaccination. TCRdb re-called the 5' RACE reads with MiXCR, one entry per CDR3 protein. The sample lists over 20,000 distinct CDR3 sequences; 5.5% were seen once. This specimen consisted of PBMCs, either bulk or a sorted T-cell subset (CD4+, CD8+, memory, or dextramer-sorted; not recorded which), obtained 15 days after the yellow fever booster vaccination. The receptors come from a young man who received the YFV17D yellow fever vaccine.

In its sample, this clonotype was seen many times. The gene calls are TRBV5-4 and TRBJ2-1; D unclear. CDR1 and CDR2 (germline): SGHNT, YYREEE (reference sequence). The CDR3 spans 14 residues. The V gene lost 1 base and the J gene lost 0 bases, with 5 bases spanning the gap. DNA for the CDR3: TGTGCCAGCAGCTTGTCAGGCTCCTACAATGAGCAGTTCTTC. This codes for CASSLSGSYNEQFF.

This clonotype came up many times. The chain employs TRBV20-1 and TRBJ2-7; 10 bases fit TRBD2. The ends lost 5 bases at V and 1 base at J; junction bases unmatched: 5. The CDR3 covers 14 residues. Germline V gene sequence: CDR1 DFQATT, CDR2 SNEGSKA (reference sequence). For the CDR3, the DNA is TGCAGTGCTGCTAGCGGGAGTAAGTCCTACGAGCAGTACTTC. It specifies CSAASGSKSYEQYF.

Ten or more counts support this clonotype. This chain connects TRBV5-5 to TRBJ2-4, with D possibly TRBD1 on 6 matching bases. CDR3 size: 15 residues. V was cut by 4 bases and J by 0 bases, with 11 bases left in between. Germline CDR1 SGHKS, CDR2 YYEKEE (reference sequence). Written as DNA, the CDR3 is TGTGCCAGCAGCGGGACACAACTAGCCAAAAACATTCAGTACTTC. This sequence encodes CASSGTQLAKNIQYF.

Worth noting for this clonotype: A much bigger clone sits one base away, suggesting this may be a read error. Here the CDR3 reads CASILEDGTGANVLTF. The CDR3 DNA follows: TGTGCCAGCATCCTGGAGGATGGGACGGGGGCCAACGTCCTGACTTTC. The chain links TRBV4-2 to TRBJ2-6, with D perhaps given as TRBD1 or TRBD2 (5 bases each). Between the trimmed V and J ends, which lost 7 bases and 4 bases, there was a span of 17 bases. Germline CDR1 LGHNA, CDR2 YNFKEQ. CDR3 length equals 16 residues.

This clonotype has at least ten counts. CDR3 coding DNA: TGTGCCAGCACCCCGGGACTAACCAACACAGATACGCAGTATTTT. It yields the protein CASTPGLTNTDTQYF. This rearrangement joins TRBV27 to TRBJ2-3; TRBD2 matches 7 bases. CDR1 MNHEY and CDR2 SMNVEV come from the germline V gene (reference sequence). CDR3 size: 15 residues. V shed 7 bases and J 2 bases; nucleotides not matched to a gene: 9.

This clonotype was observed at least ten times. This chain connects TRBV3-1 to TRBJ2-3; D is undetermined. The CDR3 is 13 residues long. Trimming shortened V by 3 bases and J by 8 bases, and 12 bases separated the two germline ends. Per germline, CDR1 LGHDT and CDR2 YNNKEL (reference sequence). This CDR3 is CASSQESLSTQYF. CDR3 sequence (DNA): TGTGCCAGCAGCCAGGAATCCCTATCTACGCAGTATTTT.

This clonotype rates as medium-sized. This chain connects TRBV19 to TRBJ2-7, with a tentative D call TRBD1 (6 bases). In germline, CDR1 is LNHDA, CDR2 SQIVND (reference sequence). Trimming shortened V by 5 bases and J by 3 bases, and 11 bases separated the two germline ends. The CDR3 is made up of 13 amino acids. The CDR3 reads CASSSGQDYEQYF. CDR3 DNA: TGTGCCAGTAGTTCGGGACAAGACTACGAGCAGTACTTC.

This clonotype came up many times. The V and J genes are TRBV6-5 and TRBJ2-7, with D possibly matching TRBD1 (5 bases). The CDR3 runs 15 residues. Trimming removed 1 base at V and 5 bases at J, with 15 bases between. Germline V lookup: CDR1 MNHEY, CDR2 SVGAGI. The DNA for the CDR3 is TGTGCCAGCAGTTACTTCCAGGGCTACCTGCACGAGCAGTACTTC. Amino acids: CASSYFQGYLHEQYF.

This clonotype has a count of ten or more. The chain employs TRBV6-2 or TRBV6-3 and TRBJ2-5; maybe TRBD2 (6 bases). The germline CDR1 and CDR2 sequences are MNHEY and SVGEGT. Trimming removed 2 bases from V and 5 bases from J, with 9 bases in between. This CDR3 region has 13 residues. The CDR3 DNA is TGTGCCAGCAGTTACGTAGCGGTGGAGACCCAGTACTTC. Translating gives CASSYVAVETQYF.

This clonotype was detected ten times or more. This rearrangement joins TRBV12-3 or TRBV12-4 to TRBJ2-7; D may be TRBD1 (6 bases). This CDR3 is built from 13 residues. The V and J ends lost 8 bases and 4 bases respectively, with 15 bases between them. CDR3 sequence (DNA): TGTGCCAGCGCATGGGACATCAGTTACGAGCAGTACTTC. This gives the protein CASAWDISYEQYF.

This clonotype was detected ten times or more. This chain uses TRBV10-1 with TRBJ2-7, with D perhaps matching TRBD1 (6 bases). The ends were cut back, 5 bases at V and 3 bases at J, with 11 bases in the middle. Germline CDR1 WNHNN, CDR2 SYGVQD (reference sequence). The CDR3 has 13 residues. This chain's CDR3 is CASSSGQSYEQYF. In DNA form, the CDR3 reads TGCGCCAGCAGTTCTGGACAGAGCTACGAGCAGTACTTC.

This clonotype was recorded many times. The chain couples TRBV7-3 to TRBJ2-1; 13 bases map to TRBD2. This CDR3 contains 18 residues. The V and J ends lost 5 bases and 0 bases, in that order; junction bases with no gene match: 7. Germline V CDR1 and CDR2: SGHTA, FQGTGA. This CDR3 reads CASSPGTSGISSYNEQFF. CDR3 bases: TGTGCCAGCAGCCCCGGGACTAGCGGGATCAGCTCCTACAATGAGCAGTTCTTC.

Ten or more counts support this clonotype. V usage is TRBV9 and J usage is TRBJ2-2; D may correspond to TRBD1 or TRBD2 (5 bases each). Trimming removed 1 base from V and 4 bases from J, with 11 bases in between. Germline-derived CDR1 and CDR2 are SGDLS and YYNGEE. The CDR3 loop spans 15 amino acids. The CDR3, as DNA: TGTGCCAGCAGCGTACTTGGGGGAGTCACCGGGGAGCTGTTTTTT. This sequence encodes CASSVLGGVTGELFF.

This clonotype was seen ten or more times. This chain links TRBV5-1 with TRBJ1-6; no reliable D call. Trimming left V 0 bases short and J 10 bases short, with 8 bases between. The CDR3 contains 13 residues. Per the germline V gene, CDR1 is SGHRS and CDR2 is YFSETQ. The CDR3, as DNA: TGCGCCAGCAGCTTGGTGGGGATGTCACCCCTCCACTTT. Translation gives CASSLVGMSPLHF.

This clonotype has just one count. A read error may explain this, as a much larger clone is one base away. The V gene is TRBV5-1, the J gene TRBJ2-3; 9 bases line up with TRBD2. Germline loops: CDR1 SGHRS, CDR2 YFSETQ. Trimming removed 1 base from V and 4 bases from J; junction bases left unmatched: 7. The length of the CDR3 is 16 residues. The DNA of the CDR3 is TGCGCCAGCAGCTTGAATAGCGGGAGACCAGCAGATACGCAGTATTTT. Its translation is CASSLNSGRPADTQYF. Variable domain in full (rest from reference TRBV5-1 and TRBJ2-3): KAGVTQTPRYLIKTRGQQVTLSCSPISGHRSVSWYQQTPGQGLQFLFEYFSETQRNKGNFPGRFSGRQFSNSRSEMNVSTLELGDSALYLCASSLNSGRPADTQYFGPGTRLTVL.

This clonotype was seen repeatedly, ten times or more. The gene calls are TRBV20-1 and TRBJ2-3; D remains ambiguous. This CDR3 is 13 amino acids long. Per the germline V gene, CDR1 is DFQATT and CDR2 is SNEGSKA (reference sequence). Deletions cut 0 bases from V and 2 bases from J, with 6 bases between. CDR3 DNA sequence: TGCAGTGCTAGAGACCGAATCACAGATACGCAGTATTTT. It specifies CSARDRITDTQYF.

This clonotype was observed many times. The junction departs from the called germline gene at one end, perhaps through a read error. This chain uses TRBV12-3 or TRBV12-4 with TRBJ2-1; the D call may be TRBD1 or TRBD2 (5 bases each). The CDR3 has 14 amino acids. This CDR3 reads CASSLGTPDNEQFF. Written as DNA, the CDR3 is TGTGCCAGCAGCTTAGGGACCCCGGACAATGAGCAGTTCTTC.

This clonotype appeared many times. The chain combines TRBV6-5 with TRBJ1-6; tentative D call: TRBD1 (6 bases). Trimming pared 2 bases from V and 7 bases from J, leaving 6 bases between. There are 13 residues in the CDR3. Germline CDR1 MNHEY, CDR2 SVGAGI. The CDR3 reads CASSYGTNSPLHF. CDR3 coding DNA: TGTGCCAGCAGTTACGGGACAAATTCACCCCTCCACTTT.

The chain has TRBV20-1 and TRBJ2-3; the match to TRBD2 covers 7 bases. CDR1 is DFQATT, CDR2 SNEGSKA, per germline (reference sequence). V was clipped by 0 bases and J by 5 bases; unmatched bases: 8. The CDR3 covers 15 residues. The CDR3 reads CSARDRGGPGDTQYF. The CDR3 DNA reads as TGCAGTGCTAGAGATCGGGGAGGGCCAGGAGATACGCAGTATTTT.

This clonotype was recorded many times. V is TRBV20-1 and J is TRBJ2-7; D is perhaps TRBD1 or TRBD2 (5 bases each). Germline V gene sequence: CDR1 DFQATT, CDR2 SNEGSKA (reference sequence). V shed 4 bases and J shed 6 bases, with 19 bases lying between them. There are 14 residues in the CDR3. The CDR3 loop is CSAKGELESGEQYF. Written as DNA, the CDR3 is TGCAGTGCTAAAGGGGAGTTGGAGTCTGGCGAGCAGTACTTC.

This clonotype has at least ten counts. The chain couples TRBV2 to TRBJ2-5, with unresolved D. V gave up 4 bases and J gave up 5 bases, with 11 bases separating them. Germline CDR1 is SNHLY and CDR2 is FYNNEI. The CDR3 sequence is 13 residues long. The CDR3 reads CASSGGSRETQYF. As DNA, the CDR3 is TGTGCCAGCAGTGGGGGTTCCCGCGAGACCCAGTACTTC.

This clonotype was seen at least ten times. The chain uses TRBV7-2 and TRBJ2-1, with TRBD2 matching 9 bases. This CDR3 comprises 18 residues. CDR1 SGHTA and CDR2 FQGNSA come from the germline V gene. J gave up 7 bases and V 2 bases, and 15 bases lay outside the gene matches. The CDR3 sequence is CASSLKGQGTSTSNEQFF. The CDR3 DNA follows: TGTGCCAGCAGCTTAAAAGGACAAGGGACTAGCACCAGTAATGAGCAGTTCTTC.

This clonotype was detected ten times or more. The rearrangement uses TRBV6-5 and TRBJ1-6; 10 positions match TRBD1. V dropped 6 bases and J dropped 4; count of bases not matched to a gene: 6. The CDR3 has 16 amino acids. Germline assignment: CDR1 MNHEY and CDR2 SVGAGI. Here the CDR3 DNA reads TGTGCCAGCAGCTGGGACAGGGGCAGTTATAATTCACCCCTCCACTTT. Translated, it gives CASSWDRGSYNSPLHF.

In this sample, this clonotype turned up many times. The chain carries TRBV30 and TRBJ1-2; the D gene is possibly TRBD1 (5 bases). Trimming stripped 3 bases from V and 2 bases from J, with 10 bases between. The CDR3 consists of 13 residues. The V gene's germline CDR1 is GTSNPN and CDR2 SVGIG (reference sequence). Written as DNA, the CDR3 is TGTGCCTGGAGCCTTGGGGGGAACTATGGCTACACCTTC. It codes for CAWSLGGNYGYTF.

This clonotype occurred many times. The chain couples TRBV28 to TRBJ2-3, with 8 bases lining up with TRBD1. Germline trimming cut 7 bases from V and 5 bases from J; bases unmatched to any gene: 8. Germline CDR1 MDHEN, CDR2 SYDVKM. The CDR3 sequence is 14 residues long. Here the CDR3 reads CASTLSRGRDTQYF. The CDR3 region has the DNA TGTGCCAGCACCCTATCCAGGGGGCGAGATACGCAGTATTTT.

This clonotype was observed many times. The V and J genes are TRBV3-1 and TRBJ2-7; TRBD2 matches at 13 bases. CDR3 length equals 17 residues. Germline V gene data show CDR1 as LGHDT and CDR2 as YNNKEL (reference sequence). V lost 3 bases and J lost 4; bases outside the gene matches: 9. The CDR3 sequence: CASSHLTGTSGTYEQYF. DNA of the CDR3: TGTGCCAGCAGCCACCTAACCGGGACTAGCGGGACTTACGAGCAGTACTTC.

There are many counts of this clonotype. The CDR3 sequence: CASSERTGPNQPQHF. CDR3 coding DNA: TGTGCCAGCAGCGAAAGGACAGGGCCAAATCAGCCCCAGCATTTT. This chain links TRBV7-2 with TRBJ1-5; TRBD1 matches 8 bases. The CDR3 has 15 residues. Trimming at V came to 5 bases and at J to 4 bases, leaving 7 bases not matched to a gene. Per the germline V gene, CDR1 is SGHTA and CDR2 is FQGNSA.

This clonotype was picked up many times. The gene calls are TRBV7-3 and TRBJ2-1; tentative D call: TRBD2 (5 bases). Germline V CDR1 and CDR2: SGHTA, FQGTGA. Trimming removed 6 bases from V and 7 bases from J, with 13 bases in between. This CDR3 contains 13 residues. DNA for the CDR3: TGTGCCAGCAGGCCCGCGGGTGTGAATGAGCAGTTCTTC. Translation gives CASRPAGVNEQFF. Looking up the rest from reference TRBV7-3 and TRBJ2-1 gives the full variable domain: GAGVSQTPSNKVTEKGKYVELRCDPISGHTALYWYRQSLGQGPEFLIYFQGTGAADDSGLPNDRFFAVRPEGSVSTLKIQRTERGDSAVYLCASRPAGVNEQFFGPGTRLTVL.

This clonotype was seen repeatedly, ten times or more. The chain uses TRBV10-3 and TRBJ2-3, with no clear D. Germline-derived CDR1 and CDR2 are ENHRY and SYGVKD. The CDR3 is 11 amino acids. Trimming took off 8 bases at V and 1 base at J, with 4 bases between the two ends. CDR3 sequence reads: CAIGRTDTQYF. In nucleotides, the CDR3 is TGTGCCATCGGGCGCACAGATACGCAGTATTTT.

This clonotype showed up many times. CDR3 sequence (DNA): TGTGCCAGCTCACCAAGATGGGCGGCGGGAGAAATCCGCAATGAGCAGTTCTTC. Protein sequence: CASSPRWAAGEIRNEQFF. The chain couples TRBV18 to TRBJ2-1; 7 bases match TRBD2. Germline V CDR1 and CDR2: KGHSH, LQKENI. This CDR3 is 18 amino acids long. The V and J ends lost 2 bases and 6 bases, in that order; junction bases with no gene match: 16.

The sample holds many counts of this clonotype. The chain combines TRBV6-1 with TRBJ1-1; D is unclear. This CDR3 is built from 12 residues. The V end lost 9 bases, the J end lost 1 base, and 9 bases lay between the germline ends. The V gene's germline CDR1 is MNHNS and CDR2 SASEGT. The CDR3 DNA reads as TGTGCCAGTCGGTGGCCGAACACTGAAGCTTTCTTT. Translation: CASRWPNTEAFF.

This clonotype was seen many times. The CDR3 loop is CASSDPGPRGYTEAFF. In DNA form, the CDR3 reads TGTGCCAGCAGCGACCCGGGCCCCCGGGGGTACACTGAAGCTTTCTTT. V and J are TRBV27 and TRBJ1-1; D perhaps matches TRBD1 (5 bases). The V end lost 6 bases, the J end lost 3 bases, and 20 bases lay between the germline ends. In germline, CDR1 is MNHEY, CDR2 SMNVEV (reference sequence). The CDR3 runs to 16 residues.